In this sample, the clone carrying this T cell receptor beta chain turned up a few times. The sample originates from a study of blood T cell repertoires in COVID-19. Original processing methods: Reference gene primer amplification gave estimated nucleated cell counts. Only in-frame clones appear in the TCRdb table, and some are missing; sequencing was by immunoSEQ multiplex PCR. V and J calls and clone size are those listed in that table; D and trimming were worked out from the DNA. The table lists roughly 86,000 clones, more than 65% of them singletons. Looked up from germline, CDR1 is MGHRA and CDR2 is YSYEKL. The CDR3 extends over 15 amino acids. V shed 4 bases and J shed 0 bases, with 10 bases lying between them.

Sequenced: peripheral blood. The rearrangement links TRBV4-1 to TRBJ1-5, with a possible D match to TRBD1 (5 bases). This clonotype originated in a man between 60 and 75 years old with acute or convalescent COVID-19. This chain's CDR3 is CASSLRQISNQPQHF. DNA for the CDR3: TGCGCCAGCAGCCTAAGACAGATTAGCAATCAGCCCCAGCATTTT.